The 27 T cell receptor beta chains presented below share a single source sample, sequenced in a study of OX40 agonist ivuxolimab in advanced cancers. Using immunoSEQ multiplex PCR, the repertoire was profiled, and TCRdb retains in-frame clones only, with some absent. This sample carries tens of thousands of clones, roughly 80% of them seen once, and the ten largest clones take 4% to 4.5%. The material was CD4+ or CD8+ T cells sorted from blood, obtained in a trial of the OX40 agonist ivuxolimab. The source of these receptors is an adult with an advanced solid tumor such as melanoma, head and neck, liver or kidney cancer.

The rearrangement joins TRBV19 to TRBJ1-5; the match to TRBD1 covers 7 bases. Germline V gene lookup returns CDR1 LNHDA and CDR2 SQIVND (reference sequence). CDR3 length: 19 amino acids. V shed 5 bases and J 0 bases; nucleotides not matched to a gene: 16. The chain's CDR3 is CASSPPGVGTAYSNQPQHF. CDR3 DNA: TGTGCCAGTAGTCCCCCGGGGGTAGGGACAGCTTATAGCAATCAGCCCCAGCATTTT. Complete variable domain (other parts from reference TRBV19 and TRBJ1-5): DGGITQSPKYLFRKEGQNVTLSCEQNLNHDAMYWYRQDPGQGLRLIYYSQIVNDFQKGDIAEGYSVSREKKESFPLTVTSAQKNPTAFYLCASSPPGVGTAYSNQPQHFGDGTRLSIL.

V usage is TRBV10-3 and J usage is TRBJ2-5, with 14 nucleotides matching TRBD2. The CDR3 totals 16 residues. The J segment lost 1 base and the V segment lost 8 bases, leaving 6 bases of the junction unmatched. The germline gives CDR1 ENHRY, CDR2 SYGVKD. CDR3 sequence: CAIGTSGGLSQETQYF. CDR3 DNA: TGTGCCATCGGGACTAGCGGGGGCCTCTCCCAAGAGACCCAGTACTTC.

This chain links TRBV2 with TRBJ2-5; the match to TRBD2 covers 11 bases. Germline V CDR1 and CDR2: SNHLY, FYNNEI. The CDR3 extends over 15 amino acids. Trimming at V came to 6 bases and at J to 5 bases, leaving 8 bases not matched to a gene. For the CDR3, the DNA is TGTGCCAGCAGCTACACTAGCGGGGGATTCGAGACCCAGTACTTC. Translated, it gives CASSYTSGGFETQYF.

The chain carries TRBV29-1 and TRBJ1-1, with no clear D. Trimming removed 5 bases at V and 0 bases at J, with 7 bases between. The CDR3 contains 12 residues. Germline assignment: CDR1 SQVTM and CDR2 ANQGSEA. This CDR3 reads CSVQVLNTEAFF. The CDR3 region has the DNA TGCAGCGTTCAGGTATTGAACACTGAAGCTTTCTTT.

J is TRBJ1-2 and V is TRBV6-5; no reliable D call. The V gene's germline CDR1 is MNHEY and CDR2 SVGAGI. V shed 5 bases and J shed 5 bases, with 12 bases lying between them. This CDR3 region has 13 residues. The chain's CDR3 is CASSPRGLYGYTF. For the CDR3, the DNA is TGTGCCAGCAGTCCCCGCGGACTATATGGCTACACCTTC.

The DNA of the CDR3 is TGCGCCAGCAGCCGGAATAGCGGGGGGGCCCCAGATACGCAGTATTTT. Protein sequence: CASSRNSGGAPDTQYF. The chain combines TRBV4-3 with TRBJ2-3; TRBD2 agrees at 11 bases. This CDR3 has 16 residues. Losses at the gene ends were 4 bases for V and 4 bases for J; bases not matched to a gene: 7. Germline V gene lookup returns CDR1 LGHNA and CDR2 YSLEER.

The chain joins TRBV5-1 to TRBJ2-3; 8 bases line up with TRBD1. The germline gives CDR1 SGHRS, CDR2 YFSETQ. Trimming cost V 6 bases and J 1 base; bases outside gene matches: 7. The length of the CDR3 is 15 residues. CDR3 region: CASTPQGAGTDTQYF. DNA of the CDR3: TGCGCCAGCACCCCGCAGGGGGCTGGCACAGATACGCAGTATTTT.

This chain links TRBV5-4 with TRBJ2-1; no reliable D call. Germline CDR1 is SGHNT and CDR2 is YYREEE (reference sequence). The ends were cut back, 4 bases at V and 0 bases at J, with 11 bases in the middle. The CDR3 is 15 amino acids. The CDR3 sequence: CASSQTAFSYNEQFF. CDR3 sequence (DNA): TGTGCCAGCAGCCAGACTGCCTTCTCCTACAATGAGCAGTTCTTC.

The CDR3 DNA is TGTGCCAGCAGCCCACAGGGGGCGGGATACAATGAGCAGTTCTTC. This gives the protein CASSPQGAGYNEQFF. This chain uses TRBV9 with TRBJ2-1; TRBD1 matches at 9 bases. The germline V gene encodes CDR1 SGDLS and CDR2 YYNGEE. After removal of 4 bases from V and 4 bases from J, the junction contained 6 bases not matched to a gene. This CDR3 has 15 residues. The full variable domain, its missing parts supplied by reference TRBV9 and TRBJ2-1, is DSGVTQTPKHLITATGQRVTLRCSPRSGDLSVYWYQQSLDQGLQFLIQYYNGEERAKGNILERFSAQQFPDLHSELNLSSLELGDSALYFCASSPQGAGYNEQFFGPGTRLTVL.

The chain uses TRBV27 and TRBJ1-6; D might be TRBD1 (5 bases). The V gene's germline CDR1 is MNHEY and CDR2 SMNVEV (reference sequence). This CDR3 has 18 amino acids. V was pared by 0 bases and J by 4 bases, with 16 bases between. This chain's CDR3 is CASSLSGGESSYNSPLHF. DNA for the CDR3: TGTGCCAGCAGTTTATCGGGGGGGGAGAGTTCTTATAATTCACCCCTCCACTTT.

The sample holds one count of this clone. The J gene is TRBJ1-1, the V gene TRBV7-8; D might be TRBD1 (5 bases). CDR1 SGHVS and CDR2 FQNEAQ come from the germline V gene. The CDR3 has 16 residues. Trimming pared 5 bases from V and 1 base from J, leaving 17 bases between. The CDR3 DNA reads TGTGCCAGCAGCGGAGATGTAGGGGACCCGAACACTGAAGCTTTCTTT. Protein: CASSGDVGDPNTEAFF.

This clone was seen just once. The genes are TRBV6-5 and TRBJ1-1; D is uncertain. CDR1 is MNHEY and CDR2 is SVGAGI in the germline V gene. Trimming removed 7 bases at V and 5 bases at J, with 8 bases between. The CDR3 contains 11 residues. In DNA form, the CDR3 reads TGTGCCAGCATACGTGTTACTGAAGCTTTCTTT. Protein product: CASIRVTEAFF.

The V call is TRBV6-1, the J call TRBJ1-5; possibly TRBD1 for D (5 bases). Trimming took off 3 bases at V and 5 bases at J, with 20 bases between the two ends. The CDR3 runs to 17 residues. Germline loops: CDR1 MNHNS, CDR2 SASEGT. This CDR3 is CASSDGIPGRYHQPQHF. CDR3 nucleotides: TGTGCCAGCAGTGATGGAATTCCAGGGAGATACCATCAGCCCCAGCATTTT.

V is TRBV5-1 and J is TRBJ2-3; D might be TRBD2 (6 bases). Germline-derived CDR1 and CDR2 are SGHRS and YFSETQ. V was shortened by 4 bases and J by 0 bases, with 12 bases between the two germline ends. This CDR3 contains 15 residues. The DNA for the CDR3 is TGCGCCAGCAGCCCCCCCGGGGGTAGCACAGATACGCAGTATTTT. Encoded protein: CASSPPGGSTDTQYF.

This chain connects TRBV5-7 to TRBJ1-2; no clear D gene. TRBV5-7 is reported as an ORF; its role is uncertain. The CDR3 is made up of 12 amino acids. V shed 7 bases and J shed 8 bases, with 15 bases lying between them. The CDR3: CASGDSYWGYTF. The CDR3, as DNA: TGTGCCAGCGGAGACTCCTACTGGGGCTACACCTTC.

V usage is TRBV7-2 and J usage is TRBJ2-7; unclear D gene. Germline CDR1 and CDR2: SGHTA and FQGNSA. This CDR3 contains 11 residues. The V end was cut by 5 bases, the J end by 3 bases, with 5 bases between. In DNA form, the CDR3 reads TGTGCCAGCAGCGAAAACTACGAGCAGTACTTC. It is translated as CASSENYEQYF.

In its sample, this clone was seen a few times. V gene TRBV7-9 combines with J gene TRBJ1-3; TRBD1 matches 7 bases. Germline CDR1 reads SEHNR; CDR2 reads FQNEAQ (reference sequence). The CDR3 sequence is 16 residues long. J gave up 0 bases and V 5 bases, and 7 bases lay outside the gene matches. CDR3 loop: CASSKDRRGSGNTIYF. The CDR3 DNA sequence: TGTGCCAGCAGCAAGGACAGGAGAGGCTCTGGAAACACCATATATTTT.

The chain joins TRBV28 to TRBJ1-4; tentative D call: TRBD1 (6 bases). Germline CDR1 MDHEN, CDR2 SYDVKM. The CDR3 loop spans 13 amino acids. The ends were cut back, 5 bases at V and 10 bases at J, with 14 bases in the middle. CDR3 nucleotide sequence: TGTGCCAGCAGTGGCAGCTCCAGGGGAAAACTGTTTTTT. Translated, it gives CASSGSSRGKLFF.

The J gene is TRBJ2-7, the V gene TRBV7-8; 8 nucleotides line up with TRBD2. The germline gives CDR1 SGHVS, CDR2 FQNEAQ. The CDR3 covers 14 residues. J was trimmed by 5 bases and V by 5 bases; bases with no gene match: 8. In DNA form, the CDR3 reads TGTGCCAGCAGCACGGGGGGGGGACCCAACGAGCAGTACTTC. The encoded protein is CASSTGGGPNEQYF.

The chain is built from TRBV10-3 and TRBJ1-5, with TRBD1 as a possible D gene (5 bases). V was trimmed by 6 bases and J by 5 bases, leaving 14 bases between them. The CDR3 is 14 residues long. Germline CDR1 and CDR2: ENHRY and SYGVKD. The CDR3 bases are TGTGCCATCAGCGAAGGTCAGGGCGATCAGCCCCAGCATTTT. Its protein is CAISEGQGDQPQHF.

The rearrangement uses TRBV7-2 and TRBJ2-3; possibly TRBD1 or TRBD2 for D (5 bases each). V was pared by 4 bases and J by 9 bases, with 14 bases between. This CDR3 contains 13 residues. Per the germline V gene, CDR1 is SGHTA and CDR2 is FQGNSA. The CDR3 region has the DNA TGTGCCAGCAGCTCTCCGGGGCTACCGACGCAGTATTTT. Protein: CASSSPGLPTQYF.

This clone was observed a few times. The chain employs TRBV14 and TRBJ1-1; D possibly corresponds to TRBD1 (6 bases). Germline V lookup: CDR1 SGHDN, CDR2 FVKESK. V was cut by 1 base and J by 5 bases, with 11 bases left in between. The CDR3 totals 14 residues. This CDR3 is CASSQVRGYTEAFF. The CDR3 coding sequence is TGTGCCAGCAGCCAAGTCAGGGGCTATACTGAAGCTTTCTTT.

The J gene is TRBJ1-1, the V gene TRBV4-1, with TRBD1 as a possible D gene (6 bases). The germline gives CDR1 MGHRA, CDR2 YSYEKL. The CDR3 length is 16 residues. V was cut by 0 bases and J by 11 bases, with 22 bases left in between. Here the CDR3 reads CASSQEGLPGASGAFF. CDR3 coding DNA: TGCGCCAGCAGCCAAGAGGGGCTTCCGGGGGCCTCAGGGGCTTTCTTT.

This chain links TRBV19 with TRBJ2-5; D call uncertain. V lost 5 bases and J 2 bases, leaving 9 bases between the germline ends. Germline CDR1 and CDR2: LNHDA and SQIVND (reference sequence). The CDR3 loop spans 13 amino acids. The CDR3 bases are TGTGCCAGTAGTTGGTCTGGGCAAGAGACCCAGTACTTC. Protein product: CASSWSGQETQYF.

V and J are TRBV5-5 and TRBJ2-3, with 10 positions matching TRBD1. This CDR3 has 15 residues. The germline CDR1 and CDR2 sequences are SGHKS and YYEKEE (reference sequence). J lost 6 bases, V lost 2 bases, and 6 bases had no gene match. The CDR3 here is CASSFLGTGVDTQYF. CDR3 sequence (DNA): TGTGCCAGCAGCTTTCTCGGGACAGGGGTGGATACGCAGTATTTT.

This clone was observed a single time. The rearrangement joins TRBV6-4 to TRBJ1-3, with TRBD1 matching over 7 bases. This CDR3 is 15 amino acids long. Per germline, CDR1 MRHNA and CDR2 SNTAGT. With 2 bases clipped from V and 4 bases from J, the junction kept 5 bases outside the gene matches. In DNA, the CDR3 is TGTGCCAGCAGTGACCTGGGACAGCCGGGAAACACCATATATTTT. Translating it yields CASSDLGQPGNTIYF.

This clone was counted a few times. The chain recombines TRBV18 with TRBJ2-1; D remains unclear. Trimming shortened V by 1 base and J by 7 bases, and 11 bases separated the two germline ends. CDR1 and CDR2 from the germline V gene are KGHSH and LQKENI. This CDR3 has 14 residues. The CDR3 loop reads CASSPQQHGNEQFF. CDR3 in DNA: TGTGCCAGCTCACCACAGCAACACGGTAATGAGCAGTTCTTC.